The TCR beta chain under discussion was sequenced for a study of regulatory T cells in long-lasting Graves disease. Notes on the study in general: Only a small sample size was used, which may have cut accuracy. Newly diagnosed disease favored TRBV20-1 and TRBJ2-1 over persistent disease.

Worth noting for this clonotype: Antigen specificity is unknown.

Time point: persistent/refractory GD, antithyroid drugs over 5 years with positive TRAb. PBMCs provided the RNA from which the TCR library was made. Arm-PCR with iRepertoire HTBI primers amplified the CDR3 regions for these TCR beta libraries. TCRdb processed the multiplex PCR reads anew with MiXCR; each CDR3 protein has one entry. The sample lists roughly 450,000 distinct CDR3 sequences, roughly 22% occurring once. This CDR3 comprises 17 residues. V was cut by 7 bases and J by 1 base, with 22 bases left in between. The V gene's germline CDR1 is LNHDA and CDR2 SQIVND (reference sequence). The source of this sequence is a female donor with Graves disease. The rearrangement uses TRBV19 and TRBJ1-1; no clear D gene. Sequencing used peripheral blood mononuclear cells (PBMCs), obtained when the disease was refractory, from a patient treated with antithyroid drugs. This CDR3 reads CASTLRGIRGTNTEAFF. DNA for the CDR3: TGTGCCAGTACTCTCCGCGGGATCCGGGGTACGAACACTGAAGCTTTCTTT.